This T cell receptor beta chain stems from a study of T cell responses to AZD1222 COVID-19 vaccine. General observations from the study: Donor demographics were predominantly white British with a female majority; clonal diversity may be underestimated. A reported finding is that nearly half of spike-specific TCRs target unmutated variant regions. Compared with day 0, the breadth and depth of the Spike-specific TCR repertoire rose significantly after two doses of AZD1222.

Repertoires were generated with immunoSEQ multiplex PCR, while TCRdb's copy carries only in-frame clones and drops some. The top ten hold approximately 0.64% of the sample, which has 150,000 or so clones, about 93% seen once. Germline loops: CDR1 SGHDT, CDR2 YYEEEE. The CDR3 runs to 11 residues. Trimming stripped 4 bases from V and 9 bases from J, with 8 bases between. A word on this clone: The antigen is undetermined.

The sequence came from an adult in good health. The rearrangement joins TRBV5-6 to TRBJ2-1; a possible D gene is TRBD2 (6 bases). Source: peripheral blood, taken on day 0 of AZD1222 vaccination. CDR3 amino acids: CASSIGGEQFF. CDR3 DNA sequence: TGTGCCAGCAGCATCGGGGGTGAGCAGTTCTTC.